This T cell receptor beta chain was documented in a study of response to subunit inactivated influenza vaccine. Study results and caveats: The study's authors posited that every seasonal influenza vaccination enlists few new T cells.

The junction had 7 bases not matched to a gene; V was cut back by 3 bases and J by 1 base. The CDR3 is 17 amino acids. The V gene's germline CDR1 is LGHDT and CDR2 YNNKEL (reference sequence). Via MiXCR, TCRdb re-called the RT-PCR reads, giving one row per CDR3 protein. The repertoire holds 150,000 to 200,000 distinct CDR3 sequences, approximately 9.2% seen once, with approximately 10% in the top ten. Notes on this clonotype: Its target is unknown.

The receptor was derived from a man aged 45-65 years who received an inactivated influenza vaccine. The chain joins TRBV3-1 to TRBJ2-2; 8 nucleotides match TRBD2. The starting material was non-naive T cells sorted from PBMCs, obtained on the day of vaccination. The CDR3 is CASSHVREAQNTGELFF. Written as DNA, the CDR3 is TGTGCCAGCAGCCATGTGCGGGAGGCCCAGAACACCGGGGAGCTGTTTTTT.